Shown below are 18 T cell receptor beta chains from a single sample sequenced in a study of neurological immune-mediated disorders. From the 5' RACE reads, TCRdb called clonotypes with MiXCR, one entry per CDR3 protein. The sample yields fewer than 80,000 distinct CDR3 sequences, 4.5% to 5.5% seen once. The sample comprised PBMCs. The receptor source for this set is a woman between 50 and 59 years old with multiple sclerosis.

This clonotype was seen repeatedly, ten times or more. The chain links TRBV29-1 to TRBJ2-2, with D perhaps matching TRBD1 or TRBD2 (6 bases each). CDR3 size: 12 residues. V was pared by 7 bases and J by 8 bases, with 14 bases between. From germline, CDR1 is SQVTM and CDR2 ANQGSEA. The CDR3 nucleotides read TGCAGCGAAACTACAGGGACTGGGGAGCTGTTTTTT. This codes for CSETTGTGELFF.

With respect to this clonotype: A junction end diverges from the germline sequence, so it may reflect a read error. The chain recombines TRBV5-6 with TRBJ1-5; 8 nucleotides align to TRBD1. CDR1 is SGHDT and CDR2 is YYEEEE in the germline V gene. This CDR3 spans 15 amino acids. CDR3 loop: CASSTGTGEDQPQNF. CDR3 coding DNA: TGTGCCAGCAGCACGGGGACAGGTGAGGATCAGCCCCAGAATTTT.

Ten or more counts support this clonotype. The CDR3 sequence is CSARDPGKNTEAFF. CDR3 in DNA: TGCAGTGCTAGAGATCCGGGGAAGAACACTGAAGCTTTCTTT. The chain links TRBV20-1 to TRBJ1-1; the D is unclear. The CDR3 has 14 residues. Looked up from germline, CDR1 is DFQATT and CDR2 is SNEGSKA (reference sequence). V was shortened by 0 bases and J by 1 base, with 9 bases between the two germline ends.

This clonotype came up many times. CDR3 DNA: TGTGCCAGCAGCTTAACAGGGTCGAACACTGAAGCTTTCTTT. This sequence encodes CASSLTGSNTEAFF. The V gene is TRBV5-5, the J gene TRBJ1-1, with D possibly being TRBD1 (6 bases). Trimming stripped 2 bases from V and 1 base from J, with 9 bases between. This CDR3 has 14 residues. Germline values: CDR1 SGHKS, CDR2 YYEKEE (reference sequence).

In this sample, this clonotype turned up a few times. The chain uses TRBV7-6 and TRBJ2-1; 9 positions agree with TRBD1. V gave up 3 bases and J gave up 7 bases; unmatched junction bases: 7. Germline values: CDR1 SGHVS, CDR2 FNYEAQ. CDR3 length: 15 residues. The CDR3 is CASSFYRGLRNEQFF. Written as DNA, the CDR3 is TGTGCCAGCAGCTTTTACAGGGGGCTCAGGAATGAGCAGTTCTTC.

This clonotype was counted many times. The chain joins TRBV4-3 to TRBJ2-1; TRBD1 might be the D (6 bases). Deletions cut 5 bases from V and 7 bases from J, with 18 bases between. The CDR3 has 15 amino acids. Germline CDR1 reads LGHNA; CDR2 reads YSLEER. The CDR3 DNA follows: TGCGCCAGCAGCTCTGGACAGCGAGACGGAAATGAGCAGTTCTTC. Translated: CASSSGQRDGNEQFF.

This clonotype was seen ten or more times. V and J are TRBV5-1 and TRBJ2-7; D perhaps matches TRBD1 (6 bases). Germline V gives CDR1 SGHRS, CDR2 YFSETQ. The CDR3 runs 13 residues. V lost 4 bases and J 3 bases, leaving 11 bases between the germline ends. CDR3 bases: TGCGCCAGCAGCCGGCGGACAGACTACGAGCAGTACTTC. The encoded protein is CASSRRTDYEQYF. Filled out from reference TRBV5-1 and TRBJ2-7, the complete variable domain reads KAGVTQTPRYLIKTRGQQVTLSCSPISGHRSVSWYQQTPGQGLQFLFEYFSETQRNKGNFPGRFSGRQFSNSRSEMNVSTLELGDSALYLCASSRRTDYEQYFGPGTRLTVT.

This clonotype was counted ten times or more. The rearrangement joins TRBV9 to TRBJ1-6, with 8 nucleotides matching TRBD1. The CDR3 contains 15 residues. V lost 4 bases and J lost 9; bases outside the gene matches: 9. Per germline, CDR1 SGDLS and CDR2 YYNGEE. As DNA, the CDR3 is TGTGCCAGCAGCCCAGGACAGGGAAGAAGTTCACCCCTCCACTTT. Translated: CASSPGQGRSSPLHF.

This clonotype was observed at least ten times. The genes are TRBV28 and TRBJ1-1; 8 bases are a match to TRBD1. The J segment lost 11 bases and the V segment lost 2 bases, leaving 10 bases of the junction unmatched. The CDR3 sequence is 14 residues long. Germline-derived CDR1 and CDR2 are MDHEN and SYDVKM. This chain's CDR3 is CASSLGQGSFLAFF. CDR3 sequence (DNA): TGTGCCAGCAGTTTAGGACAGGGTTCCTTTTTGGCTTTCTTT. The full variable domain, in which reference TRBV28 and TRBJ1-1 provide the parts outside the CDR3, is DVKVTQSSRYLVKRTGEKVFLECVQDMDHENMFWYRQDPGLGLRLIYFSYDVKMKEKGDIPEGYSVSREKKERFSLILESASTNQTSMYLCASSLGQGSFLAFFGQGTRLTVV.

The chain has TRBV19 and TRBJ2-7, with 7 bases fitting TRBD2. Germline lookup yields CDR1 LNHDA and CDR2 SQIVND (reference sequence). The CDR3 runs to 14 residues. The J segment lost 0 bases and the V segment lost 9 bases, leaving 8 bases of the junction unmatched. In DNA form, the CDR3 reads TGTGCCAGCACCCGGGACTATTACTCCTACGAGCAGTACTTC. Protein: CASTRDYYSYEQYF.

Ten or more counts support this clonotype. V gene TRBV6-6 combines with J gene TRBJ1-6; 8 bases line up with TRBD1. Germline V gene sequence: CDR1 MNHNY, CDR2 SVGAGI (reference sequence). J lost 10 bases, V lost 8 bases, and 7 bases had no gene match. The CDR3 consists of 13 residues. The CDR3 loop reads CASSIQGESPLHF. The CDR3 DNA follows: TGTGCCAGCTCAATACAGGGGGAATCACCCCTCCACTTT.

This clonotype was observed many times. The V call is TRBV7-2, the J call TRBJ2-3; 9 positions match TRBD2. The CDR3 has 15 residues. The junction had 6 bases not matched to a gene; V was cut back by 5 bases and J by 3 bases. CDR1 is SGHTA and CDR2 is FQGNSA in the germline V gene. Here the CDR3 DNA reads TGTGCCAGCAGCCCAAGCGGGGGGAAGACAGATACGCAGTATTTT. Translating gives CASSPSGGKTDTQYF.

This clonotype has ten or more counts. The DNA of the CDR3 is TGTGCCAGCAGTGACCTCTTTAGCGGGGGCACAGATACGCAGTATTTT. This codes for CASSDLFSGGTDTQYF. V usage is TRBV2 and J usage is TRBJ2-3, with 8 bases aligning to TRBD2. The CDR3 is made up of 16 amino acids. With V trimmed by 3 bases and J by 1 base, 6 bases remained unmatched. From germline, CDR1 is SNHLY and CDR2 FYNNEI. The full variable domain, completed using reference TRBV2 and TRBJ2-3, is EPEVTQTPSHQVTQMGQEVILRCVPISNHLYFYWYRQILGQKVEFLVSFYNNEISEKSEIFDDQFSVERPDGSNFTLKIRSTKLEDSAMYFCASSDLFSGGTDTQYFGPGTRLTVL.

This clonotype showed up many times. V gene TRBV6-6 combines with J gene TRBJ1-1; D perhaps matches TRBD1 (5 bases). The CDR3 loop spans 12 amino acids. Between the trimmed V and J ends, which lost 8 bases and 11 bases, there was a span of 18 bases. The germline gives CDR1 MNHNY, CDR2 SVGAGI (reference sequence). CDR3 sequence (DNA): TGTGCCAGCGGCAGAGAAAATTCAGGGGCTTTCTTT. Its translation is CASGRENSGAFF.

This clonotype occurred many times. The chain employs TRBV4-1 and TRBJ1-1; no definite D call. The CDR3 consists of 12 residues. Germline lookup yields CDR1 MGHRA and CDR2 YSYEKL. Between the trimmed V and J ends, which lost 5 bases and 2 bases, there was a span of 6 bases. CDR3: CASSGFNTEAFF. Written as DNA, the CDR3 is TGCGCCAGCAGCGGGTTTAACACTGAAGCTTTCTTT.

This clonotype was detected many times. The genes are TRBV29-1 and TRBJ2-3, with 9 bases identical to TRBD2. The CDR3 consists of 14 residues. V lost 6 bases and J lost 2; bases outside the gene matches: 6. Germline CDR1 reads SQVTM; CDR2 reads ANQGSEA. The CDR3 DNA reads as TGCAGCGTGTCAAGCGGGGGGTCCACAGATACGCAGTATTTT. The encoded protein is CSVSSGGSTDTQYF.

This clonotype has a count of ten or more. This chain joins TRBV7-9 and TRBJ2-1, with 13 bases identical to TRBD2. V was clipped by 4 bases and J by 3 bases; unmatched bases: 9. The CDR3 sequence is 18 residues long. Looked up from germline, CDR1 is SEHNR and CDR2 is FQNEAQ (reference sequence). CDR3 bases: TGTGCCAGCAGCTCACCCAGACTAGCGGGGGGACTCTACAATGAGCAGTTCTTC. Translation gives CASSSPRLAGGLYNEQFF.

This clonotype was observed many times. This chain links TRBV4-2 with TRBJ2-3, with D perhaps TRBD2 (6 bases). CDR1 and CDR2 from the germline V gene are LGHNA and YNFKEQ. Trimming left V 4 bases short and J 0 bases short, with 17 bases between. The length of the CDR3 is 17 residues. CDR3 loop: CASSPYLREWSTDTQYF. In DNA form, the CDR3 reads TGTGCCAGCAGCCCCTATCTCCGGGAGTGGAGCACAGATACGCAGTATTTT.